The present T cell receptor beta chain was sequenced within a study of Ad26.COV2.S vaccination and SARS-CoV-2 variants. Stated treatment: around 19 received Ad26.COV2.S at low or high dose, single or two shots; 5 received placebo; per-sample allocation not given. At day 63 after the first vaccine or placebo injection, samples were drawn. Germline V gives CDR1 SGHNT, CDR2 YYREEE (reference sequence). The ends were cut back, 3 bases at V and 8 bases at J, with 20 bases in the middle. The CDR3 consists of 15 residues. Repertoires were generated with immunoSEQ multiplex PCR, while TCRdb's copy carries only in-frame clones and drops some. The sample lists about 320,000 clones, approximately 80% seen once, with under 2.5% in the top ten. This clone turned up a few times.

The TCR sequence derives from a person between 18 and 65 years old who received the Ad26.COV2.S COVID-19 vaccine or a placebo. The sequenced sample was peripheral blood, obtained in a trial of Ad26.COV2.S vaccine versus placebo. V gene TRBV5-4 combines with J gene TRBJ1-2; D is unresolved. CDR3 protein: CASSSHEGGSVGYTF. DNA of the CDR3: TGTGCCAGCAGCTCCCACGAGGGTGGGTCGGTCGGCTACACCTTC.